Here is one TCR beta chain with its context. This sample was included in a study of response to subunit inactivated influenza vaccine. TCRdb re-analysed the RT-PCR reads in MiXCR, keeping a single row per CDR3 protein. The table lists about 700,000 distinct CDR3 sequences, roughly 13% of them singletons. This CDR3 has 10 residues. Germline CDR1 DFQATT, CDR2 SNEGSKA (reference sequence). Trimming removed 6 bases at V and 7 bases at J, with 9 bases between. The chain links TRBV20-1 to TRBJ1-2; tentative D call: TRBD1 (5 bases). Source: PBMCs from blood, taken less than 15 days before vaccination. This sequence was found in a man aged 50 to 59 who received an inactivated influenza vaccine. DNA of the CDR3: TGCAGTGCGCAGGGCGGTGGCTACACCTTC. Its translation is CSAQGGGYTF.